This T cell receptor beta chain stems from a study of CD8 T cells in ankylosing spondylitis. This CDR3 region has 15 residues. CDR1 is SGHRS, CDR2 YFSETQ, per germline. The ends were cut back, 3 bases at V and 1 base at J, with 11 bases in the middle. Scientists made TCR beta libraries using quantitative 5'-RACE with molecular barcodes. Each CDR3 protein is one row after TCRdb ran MiXCR on the 5' RACE reads. The sample has approximately 300,000 distinct CDR3 sequences; less than 25% are singletons. Sequenced material: blood, either unsorted or a sorted T cell fraction (not recorded which). The chain combines TRBV5-1 with TRBJ2-1, with D possibly being TRBD1 or TRBD2 (5 bases each). The TCR sequence derives from a female donor with ankylosing spondylitis or in good health (not recorded which). The DNA for the CDR3 is TGCGCCAGCAGCTGGGGGACGAGATCCTACAATGAGCAGTTCTTC. It yields the protein CASSWGTRSYNEQFF.